One and the same sample provided the 27 T cell receptor beta chains below, sequenced in a study of cytomegalovirus exposure and HLA in healthy donors. Primers: 60 Vbeta forward and 13 Jbeta reverse. Some clones are missing from TCRdb's copy, which holds only in-frame ones; the method was immunoSEQ multiplex PCR. The profile covers some 190,000 clones, with roughly 80% appearing a single time and approximately 1.3% taken by the ten largest. Sequenced: PBMCs. The receptors shown here come from a girl under 18 in good health and CMV-seropositive.

This clone is a singleton in its sample. The chain is built from TRBV9 and TRBJ2-2, with 9 bases lining up with TRBD1. The CDR3 spans 16 residues. In germline, CDR1 is SGDLS, CDR2 YYNGEE. The trim removed 2 bases at V and 3 bases at J, leaving 5 bases unmatched. The CDR3 loop reads CASSVPDRGYTGELFF. CDR3 in DNA: TGTGCCAGCAGCGTCCCGGACAGGGGCTACACCGGGGAGCTGTTTTTT. The whole variable domain, filled in from reference TRBV9 and TRBJ2-2, reads DSGVTQTPKHLITATGQRVTLRCSPRSGDLSVYWYQQSLDQGLQFLIQYYNGEERAKGNILERFSAQQFPDLHSELNLSSLELGDSALYFCASSVPDRGYTGELFFGEGSRLTVL.

V usage is TRBV2 and J usage is TRBJ1-2, with TRBD1 matching over 11 bases. V was clipped by 4 bases and J by 10 bases; unmatched bases: 14. This CDR3 is built from 16 residues. Germline lookup yields CDR1 SNHLY and CDR2 FYNNEI. The CDR3 loop is CASSAPPGDRGYHYTF. In DNA, the CDR3 is TGTGCCAGCAGTGCCCCCCCAGGGGACAGGGGGTATCACTACACCTTC.

This rearrangement joins TRBV27 to TRBJ2-7; 9 nucleotides match TRBD2. The length of the CDR3 is 15 residues. Germline CDR1 MNHEY, CDR2 SMNVEV (reference sequence). The J segment lost 6 bases and the V segment lost 3 bases, leaving 9 bases of the junction unmatched. CDR3 in amino acids: CASSFGIAGASEQYF. The CDR3 DNA reads as TGTGCCAGCAGTTTCGGTATAGCGGGAGCCTCCGAGCAGTACTTC.

The chain uses TRBV19 and TRBJ2-1; TRBD2 matches at 7 bases. Trimming at V came to 3 bases and at J to 6 bases, leaving 5 bases not matched to a gene. This CDR3 spans 14 amino acids. Germline lookup yields CDR1 LNHDA and CDR2 SQIVND (reference sequence). In DNA, the CDR3 is TGTGCCAGTAGTATGGTCCCTAGCGGCAATGAGCAGTTCTTC. Translated: CASSMVPSGNEQFF.

V usage is TRBV7-6 and J usage is TRBJ2-1, with 8 bases matching TRBD2. Looked up from germline, CDR1 is SGHVS and CDR2 is FNYEAQ. V gave up 2 bases and J gave up 3 bases; unmatched junction bases: 12. The CDR3 totals 18 residues. The CDR3 sequence: CASSLPVQGLGIYNEQFF. The CDR3 DNA sequence: TGTGCCAGCAGCTTACCGGTGCAGGGACTAGGGATCTACAATGAGCAGTTCTTC.

The chain combines TRBV5-1 with TRBJ2-6; TRBD1 might be the D (5 bases). V lost 5 bases to trimming and J lost 4 bases, with 16 bases between them. This CDR3 is built from 16 residues. Germline loops: CDR1 SGHRS, CDR2 YFSETQ. The CDR3 region has the DNA TGCGCCAGCAGTCAACAGGCGACGAAGGGGGCCAACGTCCTGACTTTC. It codes for CASSQQATKGANVLTF.

This chain links TRBV19 with TRBJ1-5; no clear D. Germline-derived CDR1 and CDR2 are LNHDA and SQIVND (reference sequence). This CDR3 is built from 15 residues. V was clipped by 4 bases and J by 2 bases, with 12 bases between them. The CDR3 region is CASSTWFEGNQPQHF. Here the CDR3 DNA reads TGTGCCAGTAGTACCTGGTTCGAGGGCAATCAGCCCCAGCATTTT.

The chain carries TRBV7-6 and TRBJ2-7; tentative D call: TRBD2 (6 bases). Trimming took off 0 bases at V and 2 bases at J, with 8 bases between the two ends. The CDR3 is made up of 14 amino acids. Germline V gene data show CDR1 as SGHVS and CDR2 as FNYEAQ. CDR3 loop: CASSLAGGAYEQYF. DNA for the CDR3: TGTGCCAGCAGCTTAGCGGGGGGAGCCTACGAGCAGTACTTC.

This rearrangement joins TRBV4-3 to TRBJ2-1; 10 bases line up with TRBD2. Germline CDR1 reads LGHNA; CDR2 reads YSLEER. The CDR3 is 17 residues long. The ends lost 0 bases at V and 4 bases at J; junction bases unmatched: 6. The CDR3 DNA reads TGCGCCAGCAGCCAAGATCCCACTAGCGGGGAATACAATGAGCAGTTCTTC. It encodes CASSQDPTSGEYNEQFF.

In its sample, this clone was seen once. This chain uses TRBV18 with TRBJ2-3; weak D call: TRBD1 (7 bases). Deletions cut 6 bases from V and 0 bases from J, with 13 bases between. Germline loops: CDR1 KGHSH, CDR2 LQKENI. The CDR3 loop spans 15 amino acids. CDR3 residues: CASSRGQLSTDTQYF. The CDR3 nucleotides read TGTGCCAGCTCGCGGGGACAGCTAAGCACAGATACGCAGTATTTT.

This chain uses TRBV6-5 with TRBJ1-3; D is ambiguous. Germline values: CDR1 MNHEY, CDR2 SVGAGI. Trimming removed 3 bases from V and 1 base from J, with 10 bases in between. This CDR3 is built from 15 residues. The CDR3 DNA reads TGTGCCAGCAGTTATTTCGGAGGGTCTGGAAACACCATATATTTT. It codes for CASSYFGGSGNTIYF.

This chain connects TRBV6-4 to TRBJ2-1, with 8 bases that match TRBD2. Germline V CDR1 and CDR2: MRHNA, SNTAGT. There are 16 residues in the CDR3. J gave up 4 bases and V 1 base, and 6 bases lay outside the gene matches. The CDR3 protein is CASSDFAASGYNEQFF. The CDR3 nucleotides read TGTGCCAGCAGTGACTTCGCGGCTAGCGGGTACAATGAGCAGTTCTTC.

The chain is built from TRBV5-1 and TRBJ2-7; possibly TRBD2 for D (5 bases). The CDR3 totals 16 residues. Trimming shortened V by 4 bases and J by 2 bases, and 19 bases separated the two germline ends. Looked up from germline, CDR1 is SGHRS and CDR2 is YFSETQ. CDR3 amino acids: CASSKTISAGTYEQYF. Written as DNA, the CDR3 is TGCGCCAGCAGCAAAACGATTAGCGCTGGAACCTACGAGCAGTACTTC.

V and J are TRBV4-1 and TRBJ2-7; 7 bases are shared with TRBD2. This CDR3 is 14 amino acids long. V trimming: 4 bases; J trimming: 4 bases; junction bases outside the gene matches: 7. Germline values: CDR1 MGHRA, CDR2 YSYEKL. The CDR3 nucleotides are TGCGCCAGCAGCCGCCTCCATAGCGGGTACGAGCAGTACTTC. Its protein product is CASSRLHSGYEQYF.

Concerning this clone: One junction end disagrees with the germline gene, perhaps due to a read error. The chain couples TRBV6-5 to TRBJ1-1, with 7 bases fitting TRBD1. Germline CDR1 reads MNHEY; CDR2 reads SVGAGI. This CDR3 comprises 14 residues. The CDR3 bases are TGTGCCAGCAGTTACTTCAGGGGGAACGCTGAAGCTTTCTTT. The encoded protein is CASSYFRGNAEAFF.

V and J are TRBV19 and TRBJ1-4; maybe TRBD1 (5 bases). This CDR3 contains 17 residues. The germline V gene has CDR1 LNHDA and CDR2 SQIVND (reference sequence). Trimming took off 7 bases at V and 2 bases at J, with 20 bases between the two ends. In DNA, the CDR3 is TGTGCCAGTACCATGCGGGGGGAGGCCCGGACTAATGAAAAACTGTTTTTT. Protein product: CASTMRGEARTNEKLFF.

This clone was seen a few times. The chain joins TRBV7-9 to TRBJ1-5, with D possibly being TRBD1 (5 bases). Germline V gene sequence: CDR1 SEHNR, CDR2 FQNEAQ (reference sequence). V lost 4 bases and J 6 bases, leaving 7 bases between the germline ends. The CDR3 contains 12 residues. The CDR3 DNA follows: TGTGCCAGCAGCTCCGACAGTCAGCCCCAGCATTTT. It encodes CASSSDSQPQHF.

The rearrangement uses TRBV4-3 and TRBJ2-3; D might be TRBD1 (5 bases). From germline, CDR1 is LGHNA and CDR2 YSLEER. The CDR3 has 17 amino acids. Trimming removed 1 base from V and 4 bases from J, with 18 bases in between. The CDR3 coding sequence is TGCGCCAGCAGCCAAGTCATCGCCAAGGGGTCCGCAGATACGCAGTATTTT. It specifies CASSQVIAKGSADTQYF.

This chain links TRBV18 with TRBJ1-1, with no clear D. The V end was cut by 2 bases, the J end by 3 bases, with 19 bases between. Per the germline V gene, CDR1 is KGHSH and CDR2 is LQKENI. The CDR3 extends over 17 amino acids. In DNA, the CDR3 is TGTGCCAGCTCACCATTCGTAGGTTCGCAAGGAGACACTGAAGCTTTCTTT. This gives the protein CASSPFVGSQGDTEAFF.

The chain uses TRBV7-2 and TRBJ1-5, with D perhaps matching TRBD1 (5 bases). The CDR3 extends over 15 amino acids. Trimming left V 2 bases short and J 3 bases short, with 11 bases between. The germline CDR1 and CDR2 sequences are SGHTA and FQGNSA. CDR3 region: CASSLRSGPNQPQHF. The DNA for the CDR3 is TGTGCCAGCAGCTTAAGATCAGGGCCCAATCAGCCCCAGCATTTT.

The rearrangement joins TRBV14 to TRBJ2-5; 9 bases align to TRBD1. CDR1 and CDR2 from the germline V gene are SGHDN and FVKESK. CDR3 length: 12 residues. CDR3 coding DNA: TGTGCTTGGGACAGGGTATTAGAGACCCAGTACTTC. Amino acids: CAWDRVLETQYF.

This chain's CDR3 is CASSTGGLAVTGELFF. The CDR3 region has the DNA TGTGCCAGCAGCACCGGGGGACTAGCGGTCACCGGGGAGCTGTTTTTT. J is TRBJ2-2 and V is TRBV11-1, with 11 bases identical to TRBD2. Trimming cost V 5 bases and J 4 bases; bases outside gene matches: 6. This CDR3 region has 16 residues. In germline, CDR1 is SGHAT, CDR2 FQDESV (reference sequence).

This clone was counted a few times. The chain couples TRBV6-1 to TRBJ1-5; no reliable D call. This CDR3 region has 12 residues. V was trimmed by 11 bases and J by 6 bases, leaving 14 bases between them. Germline lookup yields CDR1 MNHNS and CDR2 SASEGT. The CDR3 loop reads CAGGPDTQPQHF. CDR3 nucleotide sequence: TGTGCCGGCGGGCCGGATACTCAGCCCCAGCATTTT.

CDR3 sequence (DNA): TGTGCCAGCAGCTTACCCGCGGGAGTGGAGACCCAGTACTTC. It specifies CASSLPAGVETQYF. The chain combines TRBV5-6 with TRBJ2-5; 7 bases map to TRBD2. The germline gives CDR1 SGHDT, CDR2 YYEEEE. The CDR3 runs to 14 residues. Trimming took 2 bases from V and 5 from J; bases not matched to a gene: 6.

The chain links TRBV5-1 to TRBJ1-2, with 8 bases identical to TRBD1. The CDR3 loop spans 16 amino acids. Per the germline V gene, CDR1 is SGHRS and CDR2 is YFSETQ. The trim removed 3 bases at V and 4 bases at J, leaving 11 bases unmatched. The CDR3 bases are TGCGCCAGCAGCTCCCTGACAGGGGCGCAGGGCTATGGCTACACCTTC. Translating gives CASSSLTGAQGYGYTF.

This clone has just a few counts. The genes are TRBV2 and TRBJ2-7, with 12 bases that match TRBD2. Unmatched junction bases numbered 7, after V lost 5 bases and J lost 11 bases. This CDR3 contains 13 residues. CDR1 SNHLY and CDR2 FYNNEI come from the germline V gene. The CDR3, as DNA: TGTGCCAGCAGTTCCGGGACTAGCGGGTCCGAGTACTTC. Amino acids: CASSSGTSGSEYF.

The rearrangement links TRBV5-1 to TRBJ2-1; 10 bases are shared with TRBD2. CDR1 is SGHRS and CDR2 is YFSETQ in the germline V gene. The CDR3 length is 18 residues. Losses at the gene ends were 1 base for V and 0 bases for J; bases not matched to a gene: 7. The CDR3 protein is CASSLWASGRYSYNEQFF. In DNA, the CDR3 is TGCGCCAGCAGCTTGTGGGCTAGCGGGAGATACTCCTACAATGAGCAGTTCTTC. The whole variable domain, remainder taken from reference TRBV5-1 and TRBJ2-1, is KAGVTQTPRYLIKTRGQQVTLSCSPISGHRSVSWYQQTPGQGLQFLFEYFSETQRNKGNFPGRFSGRQFSNSRSEMNVSTLELGDSALYLCASSLWASGRYSYNEQFFGPGTRLTVL.